This is a list of T cell receptor beta chains from one sample in a study of T-cell reconstitution after alpha-beta-depleted transplantation in children. MiXCR, run by TCRdb on the PCR reads, gives a single entry per CDR3 protein. The data contain around 440,000 distinct CDR3 sequences, about 10% of them seen just once; the ten biggest clones take up 2% to 2.5%. The material was PBMCs, obtained before TCRalphabeta/CD19-depleted stem cell transplant. All receptors derive from a child aged 2 to 10 with inherited bone marrow failure, due to receive a stem cell transplant. Each CDR3 is given with its conserved first and last residue. A D gene is named only where the DNA matches it firmly. Part of the rows lack a size; the others show once, few, many or a class for expanded clones.

J gene	V gene	clone size	D gene	CDR3 protein	CDR3 DNA
TRBJ1-5	TRBV27	many	NA	CASSPQYSNQPQHF	TGTGCCAGCAGTCCACAGTACAGCAATCAGCCCCAGCATTTT
TRBJ2-5	TRBV20-1	many	TRBD2	CSATPAGVGETQYF	TGCAGTGCTACCCCAGCGGGAGTGGGGGAGACCCAGTACTTC
TRBJ2-7	TRBV5-6	many	TRBD1	CASSLTGGQGGGYEQYF	TGTGCCAGCAGCTTGACTGGCGGACAGGGCGGTGGATACGAGCAGTACTTC
TRBJ2-2	TRBV6-1	many	NA	CASSVGRGTGELFF	TGTGCCAGCAGTGTTGGCAGGGGCACCGGGGAGCTGTTTTTT
TRBJ1-2	TRBV20-1	NA	TRBD1	CSAKRDSNYGYTF	TGCAGTGCTAAACGGGACAGCAACTATGGCTACACCTTC
TRBJ1-2	TRBV5-1	many	NA	CASSLETGSGGYTF	TGCGCCAGCAGCTTGGAAACAGGGTCGGGAGGCTACACCTTC
TRBJ2-1	TRBV6-2/TRBV6-3	many	NA	CASSYTGTRRNNEQFF	TGTGCCAGCAGTTATACAGGGACTCGGCGAAACAATGAGCAGTTCTTC
TRBJ2-1	TRBV7-2	many	TRBD2	CASSLGRESYNEQFF	TGTGCCAGCAGCTTAGGGCGGGAGAGTTACAATGAGCAGTTCTTC
TRBJ2-6	TRBV28	NA	TRBD1	CASSTPGQATSGANVLTF	TGTGCCAGCAGTACCCCGGGACAGGCTACCTCTGGGGCCAACGTCCTGACTTTC
TRBJ2-1	TRBV2	NA	NA	CATALDSYNEQFF	TGTGCCACCGCCCTCGACTCCTACAATGAGCAGTTCTTC
TRBJ1-5	TRBV4-3	many	NA	CASSQTGRKNQPQHF	TGCGCCAGCAGCCAAACGGGACGGAAGAATCAGCCCCAGCATTTT
TRBJ1-1	TRBV27	NA	TRBD1	CASSSPGQGGNTEAFF	TGTGCCAGCAGTTCCCCGGGACAGGGCGGGAACACTGAAGCTTTCTTT
TRBJ1-1	TRBV2	NA	NA	CRVSTEAFF	TGCCGCGTAAGCACTGAAGCTTTCTTT
TRBJ1-1	TRBV30	many	NA	CAAELQEDTEAFF	TGTGCCGCGGAACTTCAAGAGGACACTGAAGCTTTCTTT
TRBJ2-7	TRBV6-2/TRBV6-3	NA	TRBD1	CSSSYPGQTYEQYF	TGTTCCAGCAGTTACCCGGGACAGACTTACGAGCAGTACTTC
TRBJ2-7	TRBV6-1	NA	NA	CASSEVRGFSYEQYF	TGTGCCAGCAGTGAAGTTCGGGGTTTCTCCTACGAGCAGTACTTC
TRBJ2-3	TRBV10-3	many	TRBD2	CAISEGLAGVSDTQYF	TGTGCCATCAGTGAAGGCCTAGCGGGAGTATCAGATACGCAGTATTTT
TRBJ2-3	TRBV7-9	many	TRBD2	CASSFLAGLTDTQYF	TGTGCCAGCAGCTTTTTAGCGGGACTCACAGATACGCAGTATTTT
TRBJ2-1	TRBV5-1	many	NA	CASSLDLLTNNEQFF	TGCGCCAGCAGCTTGGATTTGCTGACCAACAATGAGCAGTTCTTC
TRBJ1-1	TRBV3-1	NA	NA	CATSPLGGGNTEAFF	TGTGCCACCTCCCCCCTAGGGGGGGGTAACACTGAAGCTTTCTTT
TRBJ1-2	TRBV28	many	TRBD1	CASSLPPGQGNGYTF	TGTGCCAGCAGTTTACCCCCGGGACAGGGCAATGGCTACACCTTC
TRBJ2-1	TRBV20-1	many	TRBD1	CSASLWTGGDNEQFF	TGCAGTGCTAGTCTTTGGACAGGGGGGGACAATGAGCAGTTCTTC
TRBJ2-1	TRBV5-1	many	NA	CASSLLLSYTYNEQFF	TGCGCCAGCAGCTTGCTTCTGTCGTATACCTACAATGAGCAGTTCTTC
TRBJ2-7	TRBV10-3	many	TRBD2	CAIMHSSGIYEQYF	TGTGCCATCATGCATAGTAGCGGGATCTACGAGCAGTACTTC
TRBJ2-1	TRBV28	many	TRBD2	CASSLLLAGANNEQFF	TGTGCCAGCAGTTTACTTCTAGCGGGAGCCAACAATGAGCAGTTCTTC
TRBJ2-3	TRBV20-1	many	NA	CSALRGVNTDTQYF	TGCAGTGCCCTTAGGGGGGTAAACACAGATACGCAGTATTTT
TRBJ2-7	TRBV20-1	NA	NA	CSARKGLGSYEQYF	TGCAGTGCTAGAAAAGGGCTGGGATCCTACGAGCAGTACTTC
TRBJ2-5	TRBV29-1	many	NA	CSVEGGAETQYF	TGCAGCGTTGAAGGTGGAGCAGAGACCCAGTACTTC